This T cell receptor beta chain was found in a study of T-cell reconstitution after alpha-beta-depleted transplantation in children. The study, taken as a whole, reports: The study reportedly traced alpha-beta T cells about two months after transplant to several hundred expanded graft clones. Newly produced T cells mostly accounted for T-cell counts and diversity one year post-transplant. Surviving recipient T cells and thymic progenitors underlay high day-60 TCRbeta diversity in some patients.

TCRbeta library construction was performed incorporating unique molecular identifiers. TCRdb passed the PCR reads through MiXCR, listing each CDR3 protein once. The sample lists fewer than 700,000 distinct CDR3 sequences, 23% seen once, with roughly 13% in the top ten. This clonotype was seen a handful of times. Antigen: not known. The clonotype originates from a boy in the first two years of life who had a stem cell transplant for acute myeloid leukemia, so the T cells may come from the graft donor. The specimen comprised PBMCs, mostly from graft donor cells, sampled 360 days after TCRalphabeta/CD19-depleted stem cell transplant.

CDR3 protein: CASRGQRGDSYEQYF. The CDR3 nucleotides are TGTGCCAGCAGGGGTCAGCGGGGGGACTCCTACGAGCAGTACTTC. The chain joins TRBV6-1 to TRBJ2-7; 9 bases are shared with TRBD2. Unmatched junction bases numbered 6, after V lost 6 bases and J lost 0 bases. There are 15 residues in the CDR3. CDR1 is MNHNS and CDR2 is SASEGT in the germline V gene.